The 18 T cell receptor beta chains below come from one sample, sequenced in a study of shared clonotypes between healthy human individuals. Sequencing used immunoSEQ multiplex PCR; TCRdb keeps in-frame clones, though not all of them. The sample gives approximately 2,000,000 clones, just under 95% of which show up once; less than 2% is in the top ten. Only CD45RO-negative cells positively selected for CCR7 counted as naive CD8 cells, so terminally differentiated effector memory CD45RA+ cells were excluded. Sequenced: naive CD8+ T cells from PBMCs. The receptor source for this set is a man aged 18 to 35 in good health. Some clones in this sample may be carry-over from other donors' samples.

The chain joins TRBV5-8 to TRBJ2-7; D call uncertain. The CDR3 extends over 14 amino acids. V lost 5 bases and J lost 4, with 16 bases in between. The germline CDR1 and CDR2 sequences are SGHTS and YDEGEE. DNA of the CDR3: TGTGCCAGCAGTTCGCGGACGGGCGGTTACGAGCAGTACTTC. It translates to CASSSRTGGYEQYF.

V is TRBV4-3 and J is TRBJ2-7, with 7 bases that match TRBD1. The CDR3 contains 14 residues. Germline CDR1 and CDR2: LGHNA and YSLEER. The V gene end was trimmed by 2 bases and the J gene end by 1 base; junction bases not matched to a gene: 2. This CDR3 reads CASSQSGQSYEQYF. The CDR3 nucleotides are TGCGCCAGCAGCCAATCGGGACAGTCCTACGAGCAGTACTTC.

The rearrangement uses TRBV9 and TRBJ1-1; no reliable D call. The V end was cut by 0 bases, the J end by 9 bases, with 12 bases between. The CDR3 runs 13 residues. Germline V CDR1 and CDR2: SGDLS, YYNGEE. CDR3 nucleotide sequence: TGTGCCAGCAGCGTAGATTCTGTCAGCCAAGCTTTCTTT. Protein sequence: CASSVDSVSQAFF.

This chain joins TRBV2 and TRBJ2-1; 8 bases map to TRBD2. With V trimmed by 0 bases and J by 2 bases, 9 bases remained unmatched. The CDR3 sequence is 18 residues long. Looked up from germline, CDR1 is SNHLY and CDR2 is FYNNEI. The CDR3, as DNA: TGTGCCAGCAGTGAAGCTGGCGGAGCGGGGGCGCCCTACAATGAGCAGTTCTTC. Protein sequence: CASSEAGGAGAPYNEQFF.

This clone came up a few times. The chain links TRBV25-1 to TRBJ1-1; D is unclear. Trimming shortened V by 2 bases and J by 5 bases, and 12 bases separated the two germline ends. There are 14 residues in the CDR3. The germline V gene encodes CDR1 MGHDK and CDR2 SYGVNS. The CDR3 nucleotides read TGTGCCAGCAGTGAACCTCGACTGGGTACTGAAGCTTTCTTT. Translation: CASSEPRLGTEAFF.

The rearrangement links TRBV2 to TRBJ1-4, with D possibly matching TRBD1 (5 bases). From germline, CDR1 is SNHLY and CDR2 FYNNEI. This CDR3 contains 14 residues. Deletions cut 3 bases from V and 7 bases from J, with 12 bases between. The CDR3 bases are TGTGCCAGCAGTGATAGGGAGAGGGGTGAAAAACTGTTTTTT. It translates to CASSDRERGEKLFF.

V and J are TRBV27 and TRBJ2-1, with a possible D match to TRBD2 (6 bases). CDR1 and CDR2 from the germline V gene are MNHEY and SMNVEV (reference sequence). V was clipped by 1 base and J by 7 bases, with 17 bases between them. The CDR3 length is 16 residues. The CDR3 nucleotides are TGTGCCAGCAGTTTATACTCAGGGAGGTCAGTAAATGAGCAGTTCTTC. It codes for CASSLYSGRSVNEQFF.

V gene TRBV19 combines with J gene TRBJ1-2, with no clear D. Germline V CDR1 and CDR2: LNHDA, SQIVND (reference sequence). The V and J ends lost 2 bases and 0 bases respectively, with 10 bases between them. There are 15 residues in the CDR3. CDR3 coding DNA: TGTGCCAGTAGTATACAGGACCTTTCTAACTATGGCTACACCTTC. This sequence encodes CASSIQDLSNYGYTF. The full variable domain, in which reference TRBV19 and TRBJ1-2 provide the parts outside the CDR3, is DGGITQSPKYLFRKEGQNVTLSCEQNLNHDAMYWYRQDPGQGLRLIYYSQIVNDFQKGDIAEGYSVSREKKESFPLTVTSAQKNPTAFYLCASSIQDLSNYGYTFGSGTRLTVV.

This chain joins TRBV9 and TRBJ2-6; D remains unclear. This CDR3 has 13 residues. Germline V lookup: CDR1 SGDLS, CDR2 YYNGEE. The V end was cut by 4 bases, the J end by 7 bases, with 9 bases between. This CDR3 reads CASSPRPANVLTF. CDR3 sequence (DNA): TGTGCCAGCAGCCCACGACCTGCCAACGTCCTGACTTTC.

V usage is TRBV27 and J usage is TRBJ2-1, with unresolved D. Germline V gene sequence: CDR1 MNHEY, CDR2 SMNVEV (reference sequence). The V and J ends lost 1 base and 7 bases respectively, with 17 bases between them. CDR3 length equals 16 residues. CDR3 residues: CASSLLGPLVWNEQFF. The CDR3 DNA reads as TGTGCCAGCAGTTTATTGGGTCCCTTGGTCTGGAATGAGCAGTTCTTC.

V gene TRBV5-1 combines with J gene TRBJ2-5; 13 bases map to TRBD2. The CDR3 is made up of 15 amino acids. With V trimmed by 3 bases and J by 6 bases, 5 bases remained unmatched. Per germline, CDR1 SGHRS and CDR2 YFSETQ. The CDR3 nucleotides read TGCGCCAGCAGCTGGACTAGCGGGAGTGTCCAGACCCAGTACTTC. As protein: CASSWTSGSVQTQYF.

The chain is built from TRBV5-4 and TRBJ1-2; D is unresolved. The CDR3 contains 15 residues. CDR1 and CDR2 from the germline V gene are SGHNT and YYREEE (reference sequence). Trimming left V 2 bases short and J 8 bases short, with 19 bases between. The CDR3 region has the DNA TGTGCCAGCAGCTTAGGGCCGGGGTCGGGTCGGGGCTACACCTTC. This sequence encodes CASSLGPGSGRGYTF.

The rearrangement uses TRBV6-5 and TRBJ2-1; D might be TRBD1 or TRBD2, each matching 5 bases. V lost 6 bases and J 2 bases, leaving 14 bases between the germline ends. Germline V gene lookup returns CDR1 MNHEY and CDR2 SVGAGI. This CDR3 is 15 amino acids long. CDR3 bases: TGTGCCAGCAGCAAGGGGCAGGGAGCCTACAATGAGCAGTTCTTC. Amino acids: CASSKGQGAYNEQFF.

This sequence joins TRBV14 and TRBJ1-2; 7 nucleotides agree with TRBD1. The CDR3 sequence is 17 residues long. Germline CDR1 and CDR2: SGHDN and FVKESK. J was trimmed by 5 bases and V by 2 bases; bases with no gene match: 14. The CDR3 sequence is CASSQLWTGTFPYGYTF. The CDR3 nucleotides read TGTGCCAGCAGCCAACTATGGACAGGAACCTTCCCGTATGGCTACACCTTC.

The chain has TRBV28 and TRBJ2-7; D gene uncertain. The germline CDR1 and CDR2 sequences are MDHEN and SYDVKM. Trimming shortened V by 8 bases and J by 2 bases, and 16 bases separated the two germline ends. The CDR3 spans 14 residues. The CDR3 nucleotides are TGTGCCAGCGAAGGGCACGCGATTACCTACGAGCAGTACTTC. This translates into CASEGHAITYEQYF.

About this clone itself: This may stem from a read error, because a much larger clone lies one nucleotide away. This rearrangement joins TRBV5-6 to TRBJ2-3; 9 nucleotides match TRBD2. This CDR3 has 15 amino acids. Trimming cost V 4 bases and J 0 bases; bases outside gene matches: 3. The germline gives CDR1 SGHDT, CDR2 YYEEEE. The CDR3 DNA reads TGTGCCAGCAGCCGACTAGCGGATAGCACAGATACGCAGTATTTT. This translates into CASSRLADSTDTQYF.

This chain links TRBV7-9 with TRBJ2-5; weak D call: TRBD1 (5 bases). Germline assignment: CDR1 SEHNR and CDR2 FQNEAQ (reference sequence). Trimming stripped 1 base from V and 5 bases from J, with 8 bases between. This CDR3 comprises 13 residues. CDR3 bases: TGTGCCAGCAGCTTAGGGGGCTTCGAGACCCAGTACTTC. Amino acids: CASSLGGFETQYF.

V and J are TRBV5-4 and TRBJ2-5; D may correspond to TRBD1 or TRBD2 (5 bases each). This CDR3 has 15 residues. Deletions cut 4 bases from V and 5 bases from J, with 18 bases between. Germline V gene sequence: CDR1 SGHNT, CDR2 YYREEE (reference sequence). CDR3 sequence: CASSSEIRDVETQYF. CDR3 bases: TGTGCCAGCAGCAGCGAAATCCGGGACGTTGAGACCCAGTACTTC.